This T cell receptor beta chain appears in the sequencing data of a study of T cell responses to AZD1222 COVID-19 vaccine. With respect to this clone: Its target is unknown.

Using immunoSEQ multiplex PCR, the repertoire was profiled, and TCRdb retains in-frame clones only, with some absent. The sample consists of 180,000 or so clones, approximately 93% of them appearing once. Germline V CDR1 and CDR2: LNHDA, SQIVND (reference sequence). V lost 9 bases to trimming and J lost 0 bases; unmatched junction nucleotides: 7. The CDR3 consists of 15 residues. Second-dose recipients at about 4 or about 12 weeks were treated as one pooled group. The study's findings and limits: Unmutated variant regions are reportedly targeted by nearly half of spike-specific TCRs.

The TCR comes from an adult who received the AZD1222 COVID-19 vaccine. The chain combines TRBV19 with TRBJ2-1; 8 nucleotides line up with TRBD1. Here the sequenced sample was peripheral blood, taken 28 days after the second AZD1222 dose. CDR3 sequence reads: CASWDRTSSYNEQFF. The DNA for the CDR3 is TGTGCCAGCTGGGACAGGACGAGCTCCTACAATGAGCAGTTCTTC.